At least ten counts were recorded for the clone carrying this T cell receptor (beta chain). Each cDNA molecule carried a unique molecular identifier. TCRdb reprocessed the 5' RACE reads via MiXCR and lists one record per CDR3 protein. Of around 52,000 distinct CDR3 sequences listed, around 12% are singletons. The data were obtained in a study of early T cells in non-severe SARS-CoV-2 infection. V was clipped by 1 base and J by 0 bases, with 9 bases between them. The CDR3 sequence is 16 residues long. Germline CDR1 LGHDT, CDR2 YNNKEL (reference sequence). This receptor was taken from an adult who was a healthcare worker with PCR-confirmed SARS-CoV-2 infection or an uninfected control (not recorded which). The sample was whole blood. This chain links TRBV3-1 with TRBJ1-4; D call uncertain. CDR3 region: CASSQGAKPTNEKLFF. CDR3 sequence (DNA): TGTGCCAGCAGCCAAGGGGCAAAGCCAACTAATGAAAAACTGTTTTTT.